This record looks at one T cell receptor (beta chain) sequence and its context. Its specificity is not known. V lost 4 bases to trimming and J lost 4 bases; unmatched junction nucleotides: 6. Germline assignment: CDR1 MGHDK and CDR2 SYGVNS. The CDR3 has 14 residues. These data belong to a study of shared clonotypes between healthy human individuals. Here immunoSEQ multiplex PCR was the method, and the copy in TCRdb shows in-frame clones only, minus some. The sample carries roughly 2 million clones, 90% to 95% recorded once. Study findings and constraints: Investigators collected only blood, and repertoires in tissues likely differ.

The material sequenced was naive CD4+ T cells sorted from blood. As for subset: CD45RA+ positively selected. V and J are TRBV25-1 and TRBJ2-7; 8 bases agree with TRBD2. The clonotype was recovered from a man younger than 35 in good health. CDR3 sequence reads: CASSASGSLYEQYF. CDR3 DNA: TGTGCCAGCAGTGCGAGCGGGAGCTTATACGAGCAGTACTTC.